A single sample is the source of the 32 T cell receptor beta chains below, sequenced in a study of early T cells in non-severe SARS-CoV-2 infection. TCRdb re-called the 5' RACE reads with MiXCR, one entry per CDR3 protein. Of tens of thousands of distinct CDR3 sequences in the sample, 10% to 15% were seen once. What was sequenced was whole blood. The receptors stem from an adult who was a healthcare worker with PCR-confirmed SARS-CoV-2 infection or an uninfected control (not recorded which).

This clonotype appeared a few times. V is TRBV20-1 and J is TRBJ1-2; D possibly corresponds to TRBD1 (5 bases). CDR3 length: 13 residues. The V end was cut by 6 bases, the J end by 7 bases, with 18 bases between. CDR1 is DFQATT and CDR2 is SNEGSKA in the germline V gene (reference sequence). Here the CDR3 DNA reads TGCAGTGCCAGTATGGGGCGAAGAAGTGGCTACACCTTC. Amino acids: CSASMGRRSGYTF.

The CDR3: CASSYSVNSPLHF. The CDR3 region has the DNA TGTGCCAGCAGTTACTCTGTTAATTCACCCCTCCACTTT. The V gene is TRBV6-2 or TRBV6-3, the J gene TRBJ1-6; no clear D gene. The CDR3 runs 13 residues. V shed 0 bases and J shed 6 bases, with 3 bases lying between them. Germline V CDR1 and CDR2: MNHEY, SVGEGT.

This clonotype was found many times. This chain uses TRBV20-1 with TRBJ1-1; D ambiguous. This CDR3 has 14 residues. Trimming removed 0 bases from V and 1 base from J, with 9 bases in between. CDR1 and CDR2 from the germline V gene are DFQATT and SNEGSKA (reference sequence). The CDR3 loop is CSARDSLSNTEAFF. CDR3 bases: TGCAGTGCTAGAGACAGCCTTTCGAACACTGAAGCTTTCTTT.

The table lists this clonotype with many counts. V gene TRBV6-5 combines with J gene TRBJ2-7; D remains ambiguous. V was pared by 6 bases and J by 2 bases, with 14 bases between. The germline CDR1 and CDR2 sequences are MNHEY and SVGAGI. This CDR3 comprises 14 residues. The CDR3 region is CASSPPAGTYEQYF. The CDR3 nucleotides are TGTGCCAGCAGCCCCCCGGCAGGAACCTACGAGCAGTACTTC.

This clonotype was detected many times. The chain links TRBV5-1 to TRBJ2-1, with 8 bases matching TRBD1. From germline, CDR1 is SGHRS and CDR2 YFSETQ. The CDR3 is 15 residues long. V lost 7 bases to trimming and J lost 4 bases; unmatched junction nucleotides: 10. The CDR3 spells CASQLRTGPYNEQFF. CDR3 DNA sequence: TGCGCCAGCCAACTCAGGACAGGGCCTTACAATGAGCAGTTCTTC.

In the case of this clonotype: This clone may be a read error of a much larger clone one base away. V usage is TRBV12-3 or TRBV12-4 and J usage is TRBJ2-4, with 9 bases aligning to TRBD2. This CDR3 contains 14 residues. V dropped 6 bases and J dropped 8; count of bases not matched to a gene: 8. The CDR3 nucleotides are TGTGCCAGCAGAGGAGCGGGGGGCCCCCACATTCAGTACTTC. Translated: CASRGAGGPHIQYF.

The rearrangement uses TRBV5-1 and TRBJ2-4; 9 bases are a match to TRBD1. V was pared by 0 bases and J by 7 bases, with 8 bases of the junction left unmatched. This CDR3 has 16 amino acids. Looked up from germline, CDR1 is SGHRS and CDR2 is YFSETQ. In DNA, the CDR3 is TGCGCCAGCAGCTTGGCGGGGACAGGGATGGTGAACATTCAGTACTTC. Translation gives CASSLAGTGMVNIQYF.

This clonotype was detected ten times or more. V and J are TRBV7-9 and TRBJ2-1; D may be TRBD1 (5 bases). Per germline, CDR1 SEHNR and CDR2 FQNEAQ (reference sequence). This CDR3 has 18 residues. With 1 base removed from V and 5 bases from J, the gap between germline ends came to 21 bases. CDR3 bases: TGTGCCAGCAGCTTAGGGTTCAGGGATAACCTCCGGGACAATGAGCAGTTCTTC. Translated, it gives CASSLGFRDNLRDNEQFF.

Ten or more counts support this clonotype. The chain combines TRBV2 with TRBJ1-5, with a possible D match to TRBD1 (5 bases). The CDR3 has 14 amino acids. Between the trimmed V and J ends, which lost 4 bases and 4 bases, there was a span of 11 bases. Germline V CDR1 and CDR2: SNHLY, FYNNEI. Here the CDR3 DNA reads TGTGCCAGCAGTGCAGGGATGGAAAATCAGCCCCAGCATTTT. It is translated as CASSAGMENQPQHF.

This clonotype has a handful of counts. The chain employs TRBV10-3 and TRBJ2-2; D call uncertain. The CDR3 has 14 amino acids. Germline values: CDR1 ENHRY, CDR2 SYGVKD. V was pared by 0 bases and J by 2 bases, with 4 bases between. CDR3 protein: CAISESSNTGELFF. The CDR3 DNA is TGTGCCATCAGTGAGTCGTCTAACACCGGGGAGCTGTTTTTT.

J is TRBJ2-7 and V is TRBV5-1; 7 nucleotides align to TRBD1. In germline, CDR1 is SGHRS, CDR2 YFSETQ. V lost 6 bases and J lost 0; bases outside the gene matches: 3. This CDR3 is built from 13 residues. CDR3 residues: CASKGTVSYEQYF. In DNA form, the CDR3 reads TGCGCCAGCAAGGGGACAGTCTCCTACGAGCAGTACTTC. The full variable domain, with the rest looked up from reference TRBV5-1 and TRBJ2-7, is KAGVTQTPRYLIKTRGQQVTLSCSPISGHRSVSWYQQTPGQGLQFLFEYFSETQRNKGNFPGRFSGRQFSNSRSEMNVSTLELGDSALYLCASKGTVSYEQYFGPGTRLTVT.

To note about this clonotype: A much larger clone is a single base away; this may be a read error. V is TRBV6-4 and J is TRBJ2-3; D tentatively reads TRBD1 or TRBD2 (6 bases each). The CDR3 has 15 residues. Germline values: CDR1 MRHNA, CDR2 SNTAGT. The CDR3 loop reads CASSAEGGRTDTQNF. The CDR3 nucleotides read TGTGCCAGCAGTGCCGAAGGGGGGCGAACAGATACGCAGAATTTT.

This clonotype appeared a single time. It may be a read error: a sequence one base away is much more abundant. This sequence joins TRBV12-3 or TRBV12-4 and TRBJ1-4; 7 bases agree with TRBD1. The CDR3 sequence is 15 residues long. The CDR3 coding sequence is TGTACCAGCAGTTCCCGACAGGGCGGGGATGAAAAACTGTTTTTT. Translated: CTSSSRQGGDEKLFF.

This clonotype has just one count. V is TRBV7-8 and J is TRBJ2-5; possibly TRBD1 or TRBD2 for D (5 bases each). The CDR3 sequence is 14 residues long. CDR1 and CDR2 (germline): SGHVS, FQNEAQ. V was trimmed by 6 bases and J by 1 base, leaving 12 bases between them. The CDR3 here is CASRGAGTQETQYF. CDR3 nucleotide sequence: TGTGCCAGCAGAGGGGCAGGGACCCAAGAGACCCAGTACTTC.

This clonotype came up a few times. This rearrangement joins TRBV19 to TRBJ1-6, with 9 bases identical to TRBD1. CDR3 length: 16 residues. Looked up from germline, CDR1 is LNHDA and CDR2 is SQIVND (reference sequence). Unmatched junction bases numbered 10, after V lost 5 bases and J lost 8 bases. The CDR3 coding sequence is TGTGCCAGTAGTGTGAAATACCGGGACAGGGATTCACCCCTCCACTTT. It yields the protein CASSVKYRDRDSPLHF. Drawing the rest from reference TRBV19 and TRBJ1-6, the complete variable domain is DGGITQSPKYLFRKEGQNVTLSCEQNLNHDAMYWYRQDPGQGLRLIYYSQIVNDFQKGDIAEGYSVSREKKESFPLTVTSAQKNPTAFYLCASSVKYRDRDSPLHFGNGTRLTVT.

As to this clonotype: Since a much larger clone is just one base distant, this may be a read error. The V gene is TRBV10-1, the J gene TRBJ1-6; no clear D gene. Germline V gene lookup returns CDR1 WNHNN and CDR2 SYGVQD (reference sequence). CDR3 length: 13 amino acids. CDR3 amino acids: CASSEWVNPPLHF. Here the CDR3 DNA reads TGCGCCAGCAGTGAATGGGTTAATCCACCCCTCCACTTT.

This clonotype was recorded many times. V and J are TRBV5-1 and TRBJ1-1; 9 bases align to TRBD1. Per the germline V gene, CDR1 is SGHRS and CDR2 is YFSETQ. The CDR3 spans 16 residues. The V and J ends lost 0 bases and 8 bases, in that order; junction bases with no gene match: 11. The CDR3 spells CASSLADRGQVREAFF. CDR3 DNA sequence: TGCGCCAGCAGCTTGGCGGACAGGGGTCAGGTCAGGGAAGCTTTCTTT.

This chain links TRBV6-5 with TRBJ2-3; unclear D gene. Germline V gene sequence: CDR1 MNHEY, CDR2 SVGAGI. Between the trimmed V and J ends, which lost 4 bases and 0 bases, there was a span of 5 bases. This CDR3 comprises 13 residues. DNA for the CDR3: TGTGCCAGCAGTTCACCGAGCACAGATACGCAGTATTTT. The encoded protein is CASSSPSTDTQYF.

This clonotype was recorded many times. The chain combines TRBV7-9 with TRBJ1-1; D unclear. The germline CDR1 and CDR2 sequences are SEHNR and FQNEAQ (reference sequence). The CDR3 length is 11 residues. V was trimmed by 10 bases and J by 4 bases, leaving 10 bases between them. The CDR3 sequence is CAIRSLTEAFF. Written as DNA, the CDR3 is TGTGCCATAAGGAGTCTCACTGAAGCTTTCTTT.

This clonotype was seen at least ten times. The genes are TRBV11-3 and TRBJ2-7; a weak D match, TRBD2 (7 bases). CDR1 is SGHNT and CDR2 is YENEEA in the germline V gene. The CDR3 consists of 15 residues. The V end lost 10 bases, the J end lost 6 bases, and 25 bases lay between the germline ends. The DNA for the CDR3 is TGTGCCACCGCGGAGGGGGGGCGGATTTTTCCCGAGCAGTACTTC. Its protein product is CATAEGGRIFPEQYF.

This clonotype showed up just a few times. V gene TRBV18 combines with J gene TRBJ1-2; D is uncertain. Trimming cost V 1 base and J 4 bases, with 10 bases left between them. Germline-derived CDR1 and CDR2 are KGHSH and LQKENI. CDR3 length: 14 amino acids. As DNA, the CDR3 is TGTGCCAGCTCACCACAGGACGGAGTCTATGGCTACACCTTC. Translated: CASSPQDGVYGYTF.

This clonotype has a count of ten or more. This chain joins TRBV20-1 and TRBJ1-3; D is ambiguous. Looked up from germline, CDR1 is DFQATT and CDR2 is SNEGSKA (reference sequence). The CDR3 totals 14 residues. Trimming stripped 0 bases from V and 2 bases from J, with 8 bases between. The CDR3 DNA is TGCAGTGCTAGAGATTCCTTCCCTGGAAACACCATATATTTT. Its translation is CSARDSFPGNTIYF.

The V and J genes are TRBV5-6 and TRBJ2-3; a weak D match, TRBD1 (6 bases). The CDR3 length is 14 residues. The germline gives CDR1 SGHDT, CDR2 YYEEEE. Deletions cut 4 bases from V and 3 bases from J, with 12 bases between. The CDR3 region is CASSQITGTDTQYF. CDR3 sequence (DNA): TGTGCCAGCAGCCAAATCACAGGGACAGATACGCAGTATTTT.

There are a few counts of this clonotype. The gene calls are TRBV4-2 and TRBJ1-2; D ambiguous. Germline CDR1 and CDR2: LGHNA and YNFKEQ. Trimming shortened V by 4 bases and J by 5 bases, and 11 bases separated the two germline ends. The CDR3 extends over 13 amino acids. CDR3 in DNA: TGTGCCAGCAGCCTGGGTTACTATTATGGCTACACCTTC. Translated: CASSLGYYYGYTF.

The table lists this clonotype with a few counts. An end of the junction differs from the germline gene, which may be a read error. The CDR3 sequence is CASSQGQKNIQYF. The CDR3 DNA sequence: TGTGCCAGCAGTCAAGGCCAGAAAAACATTCAGTACTTC. The J gene is TRBJ2-4, the V gene TRBV3-1; D is unclear. Germline loops: CDR1 LGHDT, CDR2 YNNKEL (reference sequence). This CDR3 is 13 amino acids long.

This clonotype has at least ten counts. The chain carries TRBV20-1 and TRBJ1-6; D ambiguous. In germline, CDR1 is DFQATT, CDR2 SNEGSKA (reference sequence). This CDR3 comprises 13 residues. Trimming removed 1 base from V and 6 bases from J, with 7 bases in between. The CDR3 DNA follows: TGCAGTGCTAGAGGTGGCAGTAATTCACCCCTCCACTTT. Translation: CSARGGSNSPLHF.

A word on this clonotype: This could be a read error, since a much larger clone is one nucleotide away. The chain couples TRBV4-3 to TRBJ2-1; 7 bases agree with TRBD1. Per germline, CDR1 LGHNA and CDR2 YSLEER. This CDR3 has 14 amino acids. Here the CDR3 reads CASNQKGRGHEQFF. For the CDR3, the DNA is TGCGCCAGCAACCAAAAGGGAAGGGGGCATGAGCAGTTCTTC.

This clonotype was seen many times. The chain recombines TRBV2 with TRBJ1-6; 7 nucleotides align to TRBD1. This CDR3 region has 14 residues. V shed 7 bases, J shed 7 bases, and the junction held 7 bases outside the gene matches. Germline V gene lookup returns CDR1 SNHLY and CDR2 FYNNEI. Here the CDR3 DNA reads TGTGCCAGCATCCCGACAGGGACGAATTCACCCCTCCACTTT. Translation: CASIPTGTNSPLHF.

This clonotype is termed medium-sized. The rearrangement links TRBV14 to TRBJ2-1; 11 positions match TRBD2. CDR1 is SGHDN and CDR2 is FVKESK in the germline V gene. CDR3 length: 16 residues. Losses at the gene ends were 1 base for V and 7 bases for J; bases not matched to a gene: 6. Written as DNA, the CDR3 is TGTGCCAGCAGCCAAGGGACTAGCGGGTTATCGAATGAGCAGTTCTTC. Translated: CASSQGTSGLSNEQFF.

The CDR3 spells CASSPNPGDEQFF. CDR3 DNA sequence: TGTGCCAGCAGCCCGAATCCGGGTGATGAGCAGTTCTTC. The chain combines TRBV7-2 with TRBJ2-1; D ambiguous. The germline CDR1 and CDR2 sequences are SGHTA and FQGNSA. This CDR3 contains 13 residues. V lost 5 bases, J lost 8 bases, and 13 bases lay in between.

This clonotype was recorded many times. J is TRBJ2-3 and V is TRBV6-6, with no clear D. Trimming took 8 bases from V and 4 from J, leaving 13 bases between them. The germline gives CDR1 MNHNY, CDR2 SVGAGI (reference sequence). The length of the CDR3 is 13 residues. The CDR3 nucleotides are TGTGCCAGCTCTTCCCTGACGGCAGATACGCAGTATTTT. It translates to CASSSLTADTQYF.

The gene calls are TRBV4-1 and TRBJ1-5; tentative D call: TRBD1 (5 bases). The V end was cut by 1 base, the J end by 6 bases, with 16 bases between. CDR3 length: 16 amino acids. CDR1 MGHRA and CDR2 YSYEKL come from the germline V gene. The CDR3 loop is CASSQVPGRGSQPQHF. Here the CDR3 DNA reads TGCGCCAGCAGCCAAGTACCGGGACGGGGAAGTCAGCCCCAGCATTTT.